These 2 T cell receptor beta chains originate from one sample sequenced in a study of cytomegalovirus exposure and HLA in healthy donors. It was with 60 Vbeta and 13 Jbeta primers that the PCR ran. Clones were sequenced by immunoSEQ multiplex PCR, and TCRdb holds only the in-frame ones, with some missing. This sample yields 60,000 to 85,000 clones, of which around 65% are seen a single time; 4% to 5% belongs to the top ten. The sequenced sample was PBMCs. These receptors were collected from a man in his fifties or sixties in good health and CMV-seropositive.

Concerning this clone: Other DNA sequences in this sample translate to the same CDR3. V and J are TRBV28 and TRBJ2-7; 7 nucleotides match TRBD2. V trimming: 3 bases; J trimming: 4 bases; junction bases outside the gene matches: 0. This CDR3 spans 12 amino acids. Germline lookup yields CDR1 MDHEN and CDR2 SYDVKM. CDR3 amino acids: CASSLGGYEQYF. The CDR3 DNA follows: TGTGCCAGCAGTTTGGGAGGGTACGAGCAGTACTTC. Supplemented by reference TRBV28 and TRBJ2-7, the full variable domain reads DVKVTQSSRYLVKRTGEKVFLECVQDMDHENMFWYRQDPGLGLRLIYFSYDVKMKEKGDIPEGYSVSREKKERFSLILESASTNQTSMYLCASSLGGYEQYFGPGTRLTVT.

The gene calls are TRBV13 and TRBJ2-7, with a tentative D call TRBD2 (5 bases). The germline V and J ends were trimmed by 0 bases and 5 bases, with 5 bases remaining between them. From germline, CDR1 is PRHDT and CDR2 FYEKMQ (reference sequence). The CDR3 contains 12 residues. CDR3 region: CASSLGGDEQYF. DNA of the CDR3: TGTGCCAGCAGCTTAGGCGGGGACGAGCAGTACTTC.